The 4 T cell receptor beta chains reported below all come from one sample, sequenced in a study of CD8+ T cells in alopecia areata. Once RNA had been extracted, it was reverse transcribed into cDNA to act as the sequencing template. Sequencing was performed with immunoSEQ multiplex PCR; in TCRdb, only in-frame clones are kept and a portion is missing. Altogether about 210,000 clones are present, approximately 47% being singletons, with the ten largest covering roughly 2.8%. Treatment defined: oral pan-JAK inhibitor, 5-10 mg twice daily. Source: CD4+ T cells sorted from blood, taken at approximately week 37, from a patient treated with tofacitinib. These TCRs come from a human donor with alopecia areata.

This chain joins TRBV9 and TRBJ2-4; 9 nucleotides match TRBD1. After removal of 4 bases from V and 5 bases from J, the junction contained 4 bases not matched to a gene. CDR1 SGDLS and CDR2 YYNGEE come from the germline V gene. The CDR3 covers 14 residues. Written as DNA, the CDR3 is TGTGCCAGCAGCACTCGGACAGGGGAAAACATTCAGTACTTC. Residues: CASSTRTGENIQYF.

The gene calls are TRBV4-1 and TRBJ1-1; D uncertain. The CDR3 has 15 amino acids. The V gene lost 2 bases and the J gene lost 0 bases, with 10 bases spanning the gap. CDR1 is MGHRA and CDR2 is YSYEKL in the germline V gene. The chain's CDR3 is CASSQFVEVNTEAFF. CDR3 DNA: TGCGCCAGCAGCCAATTCGTTGAGGTGAACACTGAAGCTTTCTTT.

The chain is built from TRBV6-6 and TRBJ2-7, with 11 bases aligning to TRBD2. The germline V gene has CDR1 MNHNY and CDR2 SVGAGI (reference sequence). This CDR3 contains 15 residues. The trim removed 8 bases at V and 5 bases at J, leaving 11 bases unmatched. This chain's CDR3 is CASATMTSGTHEQYF. The DNA for the CDR3 is TGTGCCAGCGCCACGATGACTAGCGGGACCCACGAGCAGTACTTC.

The rearrangement joins TRBV5-1 to TRBJ2-5, with D possibly matching TRBD1 (5 bases). V was pared by 5 bases and J by 2 bases, with 13 bases between. This CDR3 is built from 14 residues. In germline, CDR1 is SGHRS, CDR2 YFSETQ. The CDR3 DNA is TGCGCCAGCAGGAGAGGAGCAGGGCAAGAGACCCAGTACTTC. As protein: CASRRGAGQETQYF.